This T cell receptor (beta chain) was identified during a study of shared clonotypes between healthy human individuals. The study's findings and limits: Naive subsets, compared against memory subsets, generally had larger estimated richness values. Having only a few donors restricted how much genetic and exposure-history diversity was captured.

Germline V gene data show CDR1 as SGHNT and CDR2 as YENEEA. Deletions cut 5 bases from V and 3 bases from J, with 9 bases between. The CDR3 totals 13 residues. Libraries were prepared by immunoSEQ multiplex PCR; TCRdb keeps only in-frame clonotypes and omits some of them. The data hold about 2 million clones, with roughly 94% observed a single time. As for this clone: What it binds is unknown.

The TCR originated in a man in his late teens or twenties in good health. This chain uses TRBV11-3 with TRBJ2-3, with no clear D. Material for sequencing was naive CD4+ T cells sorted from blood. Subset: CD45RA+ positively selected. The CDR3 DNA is TGTGCCAGCAGCCCCCGGATGACAGATACGCAGTATTTT. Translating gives CASSPRMTDTQYF.